This is a list of T cell receptor beta chains from one sample in a study of blood T cell repertoires in COVID-19. Using immunoSEQ multiplex PCR, the repertoire was profiled, and TCRdb retains in-frame clones only, with some absent. The profile shows under 250,000 clones, roughly 90% of them singletons. Sequencing was performed on peripheral blood. The receptor source for this set is a man in his 60s with COVID-19, enrolled during active disease. The CDR3 runs from the conserved cysteine through the conserved F or W.

CDR3aa: CASSGRTWETQYF; j_gene: TRBJ2-5; v_gene: TRBV2
CDR3aa: CASRASRGPISYEQYF; j_gene: TRBJ2-7; v_gene: TRBV28
CDR3aa: CASSEARLAGGANEQFF; j_gene: TRBJ2-1; v_gene: TRBV6-1
CDR3aa: CASSYPTDRNNYGYTF; j_gene: TRBJ1-2; v_gene: TRBV6-5
CDR3aa: CSVEGSFLGNEQFF; j_gene: TRBJ2-1; v_gene: TRBV29-1
CDR3aa: CASSDRLMKSSYNSPLHF; j_gene: TRBJ1-6; v_gene: TRBV6-1
CDR3aa: CASRDRGGGGYTF; j_gene: TRBJ1-2; v_gene: TRBV19
CDR3aa: CASSPLGGEEYGYTF; j_gene: TRBJ1-2; v_gene: TRBV18
CDR3aa: CASSLQGNGYTF; j_gene: TRBJ1-2; v_gene: TRBV3-1/TRBV3-2
CDR3aa: CASRPTGSSPQHF; j_gene: TRBJ1-5; v_gene: TRBV5-8
CDR3aa: CASREQGWTNEQFF; j_gene: TRBJ2-1; v_gene: TRBV28
CDR3aa: CASSQGGPRVGTEAFF; j_gene: TRBJ1-1; v_gene: TRBV3-1/TRBV3-2
CDR3aa: CASSLDALMAGELFF; j_gene: TRBJ2-2; v_gene: TRBV7-2
CDR3aa: CASSLEGRGIGSPLHF; j_gene: TRBJ1-6; v_gene: TRBV5-1
CDR3aa: CASSKGDRGRYSPLHF; j_gene: TRBJ1-6; v_gene: TRBV21-1
CDR3aa: CASSLIYIGEQYF; j_gene: TRBJ2-7; v_gene: TRBV12-3/TRBV12-4
CDR3aa: CAWRHQGGYGYTF; j_gene: TRBJ1-2; v_gene: TRBV30
CDR3aa: CASSIGGKGSYEQYF; j_gene: TRBJ2-7; v_gene: TRBV19
CDR3aa: CASSPLLAGNYEQYF; j_gene: TRBJ2-7; v_gene: TRBV6-6
CDR3aa: CASSKEGLLNEQFF; j_gene: TRBJ2-1; v_gene: TRBV19
CDR3aa: CASSSLQGVGSPLHF; j_gene: TRBJ1-6; v_gene: TRBV6-1
CDR3aa: CASSWSAGITGELFF; j_gene: TRBJ2-2; v_gene: TRBV28
CDR3aa: CASSFQEEYNEQFF; j_gene: TRBJ2-1; v_gene: TRBV11-2
CDR3aa: CASSLGTSGEGEQFF; j_gene: TRBJ2-1; v_gene: TRBV7-9
CDR3aa: CASNDGGGSNTEAFF; j_gene: TRBJ1-1; v_gene: TRBV10-2
CDR3aa: CSVAASGSRGDTDTQYF; j_gene: TRBJ2-3; v_gene: TRBV29-1
CDR3aa: CASSKPGQWPYGYTF; j_gene: TRBJ1-2; v_gene: TRBV19
CDR3aa: CASSEVPGHYNSPLHF; j_gene: TRBJ1-6; v_gene: TRBV2
CDR3aa: CASSVAVAGVNEQFF; j_gene: TRBJ2-1; v_gene: TRBV9
CDR3aa: CASSATGGNTEAFF; j_gene: TRBJ1-1; v_gene: TRBV5-6
CDR3aa: CASKGTGTYEQYF; j_gene: TRBJ2-7; v_gene: TRBV19
CDR3aa: CASSRRLAGGFLEQYF; j_gene: TRBJ2-7; v_gene: TRBV16
CDR3aa: CASSMISGQTPKQYF; j_gene: TRBJ2-7; v_gene: TRBV19
CDR3aa: CASRRGSNQPQHF; j_gene: TRBJ1-5; v_gene: TRBV6-1
CDR3aa: CASSFDRSWETQYF; j_gene: TRBJ2-5; v_gene: TRBV7-2
CDR3aa: CASSIKGTGNSNQPQHF; j_gene: TRBJ1-5; v_gene: TRBV19
CDR3aa: CASSLNLMSGSSTDTQYF; j_gene: TRBJ2-3; v_gene: TRBV7-3
CDR3aa: CASSLVSSEQYF; j_gene: TRBJ2-7; v_gene: TRBV12-3/TRBV12-4
CDR3aa: CASSSGGLAGGPSNEQFF; j_gene: TRBJ2-1; v_gene: TRBV27
CDR3aa: CASSPQGFNNQPQHF; j_gene: TRBJ1-5; v_gene: TRBV6-2/TRBV6-3
CDR3aa: CATSRDRGGDQPQHF; j_gene: TRBJ1-5; v_gene: TRBV15
CDR3aa: CASSLGPWSQPQHF; j_gene: TRBJ1-5; v_gene: TRBV7-9
CDR3aa: CASSEEAAETYEQYF; j_gene: TRBJ2-7; v_gene: TRBV2
CDR3aa: CASSVGNGRTDTQYF; j_gene: TRBJ2-3; v_gene: TRBV9
CDR3aa: CAWADRARGTEAFF; j_gene: TRBJ1-1; v_gene: TRBV30